A single sample is the source of the 3 T cell receptor beta chains below, sequenced in a study of T cell responses to AZD1222 COVID-19 vaccine. Profiled with immunoSEQ multiplex PCR; TCRdb holds only in-frame clones, not every one. The table records some 130,000 clones, 86% of them present only once. This specimen was peripheral blood, taken on day 0 of AZD1222 vaccination. The receptors come from an adult in good health.

V usage is TRBV5-6 and J usage is TRBJ2-1; D could derive from TRBD1 or TRBD2 (5 bases each). V lost 4 bases to trimming and J lost 3 bases, with 14 bases between them. This CDR3 is built from 15 residues. Germline V gene sequence: CDR1 SGHDT, CDR2 YYEEEE. CDR3 nucleotide sequence: TGTGCCAGCAGCCCGGGGCGTGGAATCTACAATGAGCAGTTCTTC. Amino acid sequence: CASSPGRGIYNEQFF.

V usage is TRBV19 and J usage is TRBJ1-4; TRBD1 aligns across 7 bases. Germline V gives CDR1 LNHDA, CDR2 SQIVND (reference sequence). CDR3 size: 16 residues. The J segment lost 4 bases and the V segment lost 2 bases, leaving 7 bases of the junction unmatched. The CDR3, as DNA: TGTGCCAGTAGTATACCTACCGGACAGGATAATGAAAAACTGTTTTTT. It specifies CASSIPTGQDNEKLFF.

The V call is TRBV28, the J call TRBJ1-2; the D is unclear. Deletions cut 7 bases from V and 6 bases from J, with 15 bases between. Germline values: CDR1 MDHEN, CDR2 SYDVKM. This CDR3 contains 13 residues. CDR3 region: CASIRDWNNGYTF. CDR3 bases: TGTGCCAGCATCCGGGATTGGAATAATGGCTACACCTTC.